These T cell receptor beta chains were read from a single sample in a study of cytomegalovirus exposure and HLA in healthy donors. Data came from immunoSEQ multiplex PCR; TCRdb stores just in-frame clones and leaves some out. Here the sample table reports some 130,000 clones. The source material was PBMCs. The receptors were gathered from a young man in good health and CMV-seronegative. CDR3s include the opening cysteine and the closing phenylalanine or tryptophan.

J gene,V gene,CDR3 protein
TRBJ1-1,TRBV5-1,CASSQGGVTEAFF
TRBJ2-1,TRBV7-3,CASSPTGDEQFF
TRBJ1-2,TRBV28,CASSLGQGPYTF
TRBJ1-5,TRBV30,CAFGTGGLEPQHF
TRBJ2-1,TRBV28,CASSLFGGRNEQFF
TRBJ1-3,TRBV7-9,CASSSGWDSGNTIYF
TRBJ1-5,TRBV29-1,CSVVLGGGRFGNQPQHF
TRBJ2-1,TRBV5-1,CASSPSQTSGSNEQFF
TRBJ2-3,TRBV7-3,CASSLYASGRGGGDTQYF
TRBJ1-6,TRBV5-6,CASSQPGQGTYNSPLHF
TRBJ1-2,TRBV9,CASRLGTGQLHYGYTF
TRBJ2-5,TRBV9,CASSVENSGQGYQETQYF
TRBJ2-7,TRBV9,CASSLGTGNYEQYF
TRBJ1-1,TRBV7-2,CATRRGEYGVAFF
TRBJ2-1,TRBV18,CASSPNRDINEQFF
.,TRBV5-1,CASSPGDRDYEQYF
TRBJ1-5,TRBV4-2,CASSQGTGGIKPQHF
TRBJ2-4,TRBV6-6,CASSYGRTVAKNIQYF
TRBJ2-1,TRBV7-3,CASSKNTGLAGYNEQFF
TRBJ2-3,TRBV2,CATRTGTASTDTQYF
TRBJ2-3,TRBV6-4,CASSEQSDVDTQYF